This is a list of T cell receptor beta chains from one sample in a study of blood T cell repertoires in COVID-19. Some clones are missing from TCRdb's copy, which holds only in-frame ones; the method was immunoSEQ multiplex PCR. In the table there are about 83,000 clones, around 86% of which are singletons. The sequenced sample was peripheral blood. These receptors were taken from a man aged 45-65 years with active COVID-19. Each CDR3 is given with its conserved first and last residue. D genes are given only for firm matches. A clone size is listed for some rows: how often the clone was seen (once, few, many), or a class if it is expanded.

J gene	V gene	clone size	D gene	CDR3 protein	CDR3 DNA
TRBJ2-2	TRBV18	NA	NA	CASSPKQGGGANTGELFF	TGTGCCAGCTCACCCAAACAGGGCGGTGGGGCGAACACCGGGGAGCTGTTTTTT
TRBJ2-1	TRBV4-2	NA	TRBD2	CASSQAGTSGYNEQFF	TGTGCCAGCAGCCAAGCCGGGACTAGCGGGTACAATGAGCAGTTCTTC
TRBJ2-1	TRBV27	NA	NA	CASSFGGVNEQFF	TGTGCCAGCAGTTTCGGCGGGGTAAATGAGCAGTTCTTC
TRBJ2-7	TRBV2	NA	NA	CASSGTPNPYEQYF	TGTGCCAGCAGTGGGACACCTAATCCCTACGAGCAGTACTTC
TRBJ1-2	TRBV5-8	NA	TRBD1	CASSFDRGNYGYTF	TGTGCCAGCAGCTTCGACAGGGGTAACTATGGCTACACCTTC
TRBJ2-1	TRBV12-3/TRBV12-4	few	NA	CASSTRDNEQFF	TGTGCCAGCAGCACTAGGGACAATGAGCAGTTCTTC
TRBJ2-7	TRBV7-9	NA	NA	CASTVQGREPYEQYF	TGTGCCAGCACCGTGCAGGGGCGGGAGCCCTACGAGCAGTACTTC
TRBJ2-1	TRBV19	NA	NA	CASSTTYNEQFF	TGTGCCAGTAGTACCACTTACAATGAGCAGTTCTTC
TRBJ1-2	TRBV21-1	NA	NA	CASSKFAGEGGYTF	TGTGCCAGCAGCAAATTTGCCGGGGAGGGTGGCTACACCTTC
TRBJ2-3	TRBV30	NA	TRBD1	CAWMTGTDTQYF	TGTGCCTGGATGACAGGGACAGATACGCAGTATTTT
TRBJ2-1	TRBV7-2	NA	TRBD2	CASSKTSGSHDEQFF	TGTGCCAGCAGCAAGACTAGCGGGAGTCACGATGAGCAGTTCTTC
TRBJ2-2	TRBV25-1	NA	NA	CASSPRGWDTGELFF	TGTGCCAGCAGTCCCCGGGGGTGGGACACCGGGGAGCTGTTTTTT
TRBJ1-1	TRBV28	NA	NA	CASSLALSTEAFF	TGTGCCAGCAGTTTAGCCCTATCCACTGAAGCTTTCTTT
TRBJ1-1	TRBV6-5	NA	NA	CASSNRASNTEAFF	TGTGCCAGCAGTAACAGGGCCTCGAACACTGAAGCTTTCTTT
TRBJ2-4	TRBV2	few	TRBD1	CASKQGALSRAKNIQYF	TGTGCCAGCAAGCAGGGGGCTCTAAGTCGGGCCAAAAACATTCAGTACTTC
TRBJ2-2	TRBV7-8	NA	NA	CASSLKRQEVNTGELFF	TGTGCCAGCAGCTTAAAACGGCAGGAGGTAAACACCGGGGAGCTGTTTTTT
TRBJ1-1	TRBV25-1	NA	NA	CASSGQGNTEAFF	TGTGCCAGCAGCGGGCAGGGGAACACTGAAGCTTTCTTT
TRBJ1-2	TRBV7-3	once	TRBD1	CASSSRQGYGYTF	TGTGCCAGCAGCTCACGACAGGGGTATGGCTACACCTTC
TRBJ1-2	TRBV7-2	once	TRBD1	CASTTGRNYGYTF	TGTGCCAGCACGACAGGGAGAAACTATGGCTACACCTTC
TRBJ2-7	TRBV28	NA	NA	CASSLMWAEQYF	TGTGCCAGCAGCTTAATGTGGGCCGAGCAGTACTTC
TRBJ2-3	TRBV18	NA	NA	CASGGVLTGPDTQYF	TGTGCCAGCGGCGGGGTCCTGACGGGACCAGATACGCAGTATTTT
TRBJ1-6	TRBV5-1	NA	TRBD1	CASSSPGQGFGSPLHF	TGCGCCAGCAGCTCTCCGGGACAGGGCTTTGGTTCACCCCTCCACTTT
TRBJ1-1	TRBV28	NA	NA	CASSFSKVEAFF	TGTGCCAGCAGTTTTAGTAAAGTTGAAGCTTTCTTT
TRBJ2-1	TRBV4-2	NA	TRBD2	CASSRDRGTSGSNEQFF	TGTGCCAGCAGCCGGGATCGTGGGACTAGCGGGAGCAATGAGCAGTTCTTC
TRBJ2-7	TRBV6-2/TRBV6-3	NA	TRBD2	CASSALAGGSYEQYF	TGTGCCAGCAGTGCGCTAGCGGGAGGCAGCTACGAGCAGTACTTC
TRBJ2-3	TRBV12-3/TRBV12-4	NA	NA	CASSLARGRNYF	TGTGCCAGCAGTCTTGCAAGGGGAAGGAACTATTTT
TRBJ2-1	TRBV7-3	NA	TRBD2	CASSLTGISGGYNEQFF	TGTGCCAGCAGCTTAACGGGAATTAGCGGGGGTTACAATGAGCAGTTCTTC
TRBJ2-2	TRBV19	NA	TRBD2	CASSTRLAGSSVTGELFF	TGTGCCAGTAGTACAAGACTAGCGGGGAGTTCGGTCACCGGGGAGCTGTTTTTT
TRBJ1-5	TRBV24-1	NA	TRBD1	CATRGQDYQPQHF	TGTGCCACCAGAGGACAGGATTATCAGCCCCAGCATTTT
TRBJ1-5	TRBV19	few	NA	CASGTSSNQPQHF	TGTGCCAGTGGGACAAGTAGCAATCAGCCCCAGCATTTT
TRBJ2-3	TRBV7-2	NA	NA	CASSLILTDTQYF	TGTGCCAGCAGCCTAATCCTCACAGATACGCAGTATTTT
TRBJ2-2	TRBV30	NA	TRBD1	CAWGTGGTGELFF	TGTGCCTGGGGGACAGGGGGCACCGGGGAGCTGTTTTTT
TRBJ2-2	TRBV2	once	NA	CASSAEGANTGELFF	TGTGCCAGCAGCGCGGAAGGCGCGAACACCGGGGAGCTGTTTTTT
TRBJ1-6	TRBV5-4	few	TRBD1	CASSSYDRGHNSPLHF	TGTGCCAGCAGCTCCTATGACAGGGGGCATAATTCACCCCTCCACTTT
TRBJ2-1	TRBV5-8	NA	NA	CASRLTGQGDEQFF	TGTGCCAGCAGGCTTACAGGGCAGGGCGATGAGCAGTTCTTC
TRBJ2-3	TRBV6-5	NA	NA	CASRPGHYTDTQYF	TGTGCCAGCAGGCCGGGACACTACACAGATACGCAGTATTTT
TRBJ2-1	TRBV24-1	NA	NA	CATSDPDRRDEQFF	TGTGCCACCAGTGATCCGGACAGAAGGGATGAGCAGTTCTTC
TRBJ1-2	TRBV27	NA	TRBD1	CAAGDRGLYYGYTF	TGTGCCGCGGGGGACAGGGGGTTGTACTATGGCTACACCTTC
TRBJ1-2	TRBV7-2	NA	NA	CASSLLPHYGYTF	TGTGCCAGCAGCCTTCTCCCCCACTATGGCTACACCTTC
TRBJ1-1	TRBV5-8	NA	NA	CASSLKAGITEAFF	TGTGCCAGCAGCTTGAAGGCAGGGATCACTGAAGCTTTCTTT
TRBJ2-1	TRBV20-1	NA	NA	CSARRGNEQFF	TGCAGTGCTAGACGGGGCAATGAGCAGTTCTTC
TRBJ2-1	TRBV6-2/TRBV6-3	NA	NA	CASSYAARGQFF	TGTGCCAGCAGTTACGCGGCCCGGGGGCAGTTCTTC
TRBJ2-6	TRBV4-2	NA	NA	CASSHQDSGANVLTF	TGTGCCAGCAGCCACCAGGATTCTGGGGCCAACGTCCTGACTTTC
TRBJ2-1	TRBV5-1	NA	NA	CASSLVPGGYEQFF	TGCGCCAGCAGCTTGGTTCCGGGGGGCTATGAGCAGTTCTTC
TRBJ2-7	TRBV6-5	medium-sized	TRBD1	CASSYDRGPYEQYF	TGTGCCAGCAGTTACGACAGGGGGCCCTACGAGCAGTACTTC
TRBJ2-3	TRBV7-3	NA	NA	CASSLEEGSTQYF	TGTGCCAGCAGCTTAGAGGAGGGGAGTACGCAGTATTTT
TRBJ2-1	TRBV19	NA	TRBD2	CASSSGRTSNEQFF	TGTGCCAGTAGTAGCGGGAGGACCTCCAATGAGCAGTTCTTC
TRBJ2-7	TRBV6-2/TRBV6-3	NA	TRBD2	CASSAPLAGGSYEQYF	TGTGCCAGCAGTGCTCCCTTAGCGGGGGGTTCTTACGAGCAGTACTTC
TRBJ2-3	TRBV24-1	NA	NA	CATSVAWTDTQYF	TGTGCCACCAGTGTTGCGTGGACAGATACGCAGTATTTT
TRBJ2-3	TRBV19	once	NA	CASSIVSSTDTQYF	TGTGCCAGTAGTATAGTGTCTAGCACAGATACGCAGTATTTT
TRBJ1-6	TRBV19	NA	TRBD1	CASSGLGTGENSPLHF	TGTGCCAGTAGTGGCCTCGGGACAGGCGAAAATTCACCCCTCCACTTT